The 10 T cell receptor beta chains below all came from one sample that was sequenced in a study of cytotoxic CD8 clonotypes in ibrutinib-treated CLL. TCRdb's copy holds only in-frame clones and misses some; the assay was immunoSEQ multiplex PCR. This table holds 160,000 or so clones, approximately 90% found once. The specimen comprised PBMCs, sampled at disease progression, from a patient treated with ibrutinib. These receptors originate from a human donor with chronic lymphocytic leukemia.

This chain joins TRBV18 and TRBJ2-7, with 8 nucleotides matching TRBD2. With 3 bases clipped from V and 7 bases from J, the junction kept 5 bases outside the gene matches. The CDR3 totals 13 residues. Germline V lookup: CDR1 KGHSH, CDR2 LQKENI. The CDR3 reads CASSPSAGGEQYF. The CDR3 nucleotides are TGTGCCAGCTCACCGAGCGCGGGGGGAGAGCAGTACTTC.

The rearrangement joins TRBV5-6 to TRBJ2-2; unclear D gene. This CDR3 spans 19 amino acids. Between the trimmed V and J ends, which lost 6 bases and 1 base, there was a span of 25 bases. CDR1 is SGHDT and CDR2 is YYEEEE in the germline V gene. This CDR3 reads CASTSWRTAFSKNTGELFF. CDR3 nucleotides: TGTGCCAGCACCTCGTGGAGAACAGCTTTTAGTAAGAACACCGGGGAGCTGTTTTTT.

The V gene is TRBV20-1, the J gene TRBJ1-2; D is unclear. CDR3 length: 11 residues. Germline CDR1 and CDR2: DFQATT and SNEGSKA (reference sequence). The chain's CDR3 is CGGLRPAGYTF. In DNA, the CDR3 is TGCGGCGGTTTAAGACCGGCGGGCTACACCTTC.

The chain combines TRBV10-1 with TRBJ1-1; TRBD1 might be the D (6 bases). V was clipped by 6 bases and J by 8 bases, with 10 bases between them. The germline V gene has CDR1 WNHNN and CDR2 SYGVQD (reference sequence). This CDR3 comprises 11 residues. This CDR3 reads CASSQQGEAFF. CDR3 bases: TGCGCCAGCAGCCAACAGGGAGAAGCTTTCTTT.

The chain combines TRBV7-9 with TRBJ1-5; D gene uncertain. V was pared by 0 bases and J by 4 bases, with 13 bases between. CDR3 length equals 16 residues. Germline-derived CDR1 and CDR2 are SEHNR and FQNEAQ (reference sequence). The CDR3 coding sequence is TGTGCCAGCAGCTTAGCGAGACCTATAGGGAATCAGCCCCAGCATTTT. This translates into CASSLARPIGNQPQHF.

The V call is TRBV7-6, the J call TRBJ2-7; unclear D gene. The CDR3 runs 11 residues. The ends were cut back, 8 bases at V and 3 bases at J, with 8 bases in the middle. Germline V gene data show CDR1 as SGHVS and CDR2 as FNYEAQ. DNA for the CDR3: TGTGCCAGCGGCTCAAGCTACGAGCAGTACTTC. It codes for CASGSSYEQYF.

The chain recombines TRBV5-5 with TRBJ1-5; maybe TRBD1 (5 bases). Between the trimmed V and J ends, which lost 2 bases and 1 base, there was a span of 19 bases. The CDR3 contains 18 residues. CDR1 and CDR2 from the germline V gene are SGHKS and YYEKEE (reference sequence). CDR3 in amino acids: CASSLSIGAIWSNQPQHF. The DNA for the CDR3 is TGTGCCAGCAGCTTATCTATCGGGGCGATCTGGAGCAATCAGCCCCAGCATTTT.

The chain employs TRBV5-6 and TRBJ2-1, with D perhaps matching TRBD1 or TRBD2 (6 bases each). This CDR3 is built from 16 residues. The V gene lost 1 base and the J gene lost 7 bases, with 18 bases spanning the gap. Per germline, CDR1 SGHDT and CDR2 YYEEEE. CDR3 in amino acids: CASSLFPRDRGNEQFF. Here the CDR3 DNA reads TGTGCCAGCAGCTTGTTTCCGCGGGATAGGGGGAATGAGCAGTTCTTC.

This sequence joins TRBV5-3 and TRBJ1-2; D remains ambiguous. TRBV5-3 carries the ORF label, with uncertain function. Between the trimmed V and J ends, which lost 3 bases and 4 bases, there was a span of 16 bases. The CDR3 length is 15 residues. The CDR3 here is CARSYQNTEPYGYTF. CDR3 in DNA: TGTGCCAGAAGCTACCAAAACACGGAACCCTATGGCTACACCTTC.

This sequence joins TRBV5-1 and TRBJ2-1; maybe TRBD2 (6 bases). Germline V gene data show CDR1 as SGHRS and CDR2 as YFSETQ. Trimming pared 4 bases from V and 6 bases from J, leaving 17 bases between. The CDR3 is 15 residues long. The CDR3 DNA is TGCGCCAGCAGCCCCGGGGGAGTAGGGGTCAATGAGCAGTTCTTC. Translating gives CASSPGGVGVNEQFF.